Listed here are 18 T cell receptor beta chains from one sample, sequenced in a study of beta chain features in type 1 diabetes (dated by TCRdb to about 2018). Library preparation used the immunoSEQ multiplex PCR assay. The High Capacity cDNA Reverse Transcription Kit was used to reverse transcribe all of the isolated RNA, meaning that expressed TCRB transcripts were what got sequenced. The clones in this table, taken by TCRdb from immuneACCESS, are in-frame only. Not every clone is retained; where verified, under half of the shortfall comes from an unresolved V gene, and the cause of the rest is unknown. A total of 200,000 to 300,000 clones appear in this sample, over 12% of them only once. Roughly 0.028% of the sample belongs to the ten largest clones. Sample: naive CD4+ T cells from blood. According to the study, the label for this sample's cell subset or site signals: true naive CD4+ T cells. The receptors originated from a woman aged 40 to 50 in good health.

This clone showed up just a few times. V is TRBV5-1 and J is TRBJ1-2; possible D gene TRBD1, 6 bases. V was cut by 3 bases and J by 8 bases, with 17 bases left in between. The CDR3 totals 14 residues. Germline-derived CDR1 and CDR2 are SGHRS and YFSETQ. The CDR3 here is CASSSGGAMRGYTF. CDR3 coding DNA: TGCGCCAGCAGCTCTGGGGGCGCGATGAGGGGCTACACCTTC. The variable domain in full, completed from reference TRBV5-1 and TRBJ1-2, reads KAGVTQTPRYLIKTRGQQVTLSCSPISGHRSVSWYQQTPGQGLQFLFEYFSETQRNKGNFPGRFSGRQFSNSRSEMNVSTLELGDSALYLCASSSGGAMRGYTFGSGTRLTVV.

The chain links TRBV10-2 to TRBJ1-1; 10 bases line up with TRBD1. CDR1 WSHSY and CDR2 SAAADI come from the germline V gene. The CDR3 has 16 residues. Unmatched junction bases numbered 12, after V lost 7 bases and J lost 4 bases. This CDR3 reads CASTRGTGVDSTEAFF. As DNA, the CDR3 is TGCGCCAGCACCCGCGGGACAGGGGTTGATAGCACTGAAGCTTTCTTT.

Note on this clone: Sequence at one end of the junction differs from germline and may be a read error. The rearrangement links TRBV4-1 to TRBJ2-7; TRBD1 aligns across 8 bases. The CDR3 length is 14 residues. CDR1 is MGHRA, CDR2 YSYEKL, per germline. This chain's CDR3 is CASNQARGLDEQYF. CDR3 in DNA: TGCGCCAGCAACCAAGCCAGGGGGCTTGACGAGCAGTACTTC.

This clone was seen a few times. The chain couples TRBV5-8 to TRBJ1-6; D not resolved. Germline V gene lookup returns CDR1 SGHTS and CDR2 YDEGEE. This CDR3 contains 13 residues. Between the trimmed V and J ends, which lost 0 bases and 14 bases, there was a span of 12 bases. The CDR3 loop is CASSLDGRRSLHF. The DNA for the CDR3 is TGTGCCAGCAGCTTGGACGGTCGTAGATCCCTCCACTTT.

This clone was counted at least ten times. The chain combines TRBV7-9 with TRBJ2-7; D remains unclear. Germline assignment: CDR1 SEHNR and CDR2 FQNEAQ (reference sequence). With 6 bases removed from V and 6 bases from J, the gap between germline ends came to 9 bases. The CDR3 is 11 residues long. For the CDR3, the DNA is TGTGCCAGCAGTCTGACATCCGAGCAGTACTTC. As protein: CASSLTSEQYF.

At least ten counts were recorded for this clone. This sequence joins TRBV4-3 and TRBJ2-1, with D unclear. Trimming removed 0 bases from V and 12 bases from J, with 9 bases in between. This CDR3 contains 12 residues. CDR1 is LGHNA and CDR2 is YSLEER in the germline V gene. This CDR3 is CASSQDQLRQFF. As DNA, the CDR3 is TGCGCCAGCAGCCAAGACCAACTACGGCAGTTCTTC.

This chain links TRBV29-1 with TRBJ2-7, with D uncertain. CDR3 length equals 15 residues. Trimming left V 0 bases short and J 3 bases short, with 15 bases between. The germline V gene has CDR1 SQVTM and CDR2 ANQGSEA. The CDR3 DNA reads as TGCAGCGTTGAAGAGGGCCACGCAACCTACTACGAGCAGTACTTC. It yields the protein CSVEEGHATYYEQYF.

The chain uses TRBV18 and TRBJ1-4; no firm D call. V shed 0 bases and J shed 1 base, with 12 bases lying between them. Looked up from germline, CDR1 is KGHSH and CDR2 is LQKENI. The length of the CDR3 is 17 residues. The CDR3 DNA follows: TGTGCCAGCTCACCACCGGGGTTTGCGGGAACTAATGAAAAACTGTTTTTT. Its protein is CASSPPGFAGTNEKLFF.

This clone was seen more than once but under ten times. The CDR3 nucleotides read TGTGCCAGCAGCGGTAGCGGGGTCTACGAGCAGTACTTC. Translation: CASSGSGVYEQYF. The chain carries TRBV7-8 and TRBJ2-7; 8 nucleotides line up with TRBD2. The trim removed 5 bases at V and 3 bases at J, leaving 3 bases unmatched. There are 13 residues in the CDR3. CDR1 and CDR2 from the germline V gene are SGHVS and FQNEAQ.

The chain links TRBV18 to TRBJ1-1, with D possibly being TRBD1 (5 bases). The CDR3 extends over 13 amino acids. V lost 6 bases to trimming and J lost 7 bases, with 15 bases between them. Germline V gives CDR1 KGHSH, CDR2 LQKENI. The CDR3 coding sequence is TGTGCCAGCTCCGCGGGGGGAGGTATTGAAGCTTTCTTT. It specifies CASSAGGGIEAFF.

This rearrangement joins TRBV18 to TRBJ1-1, with 7 positions matching TRBD1. The ends lost 3 bases at V and 1 base at J; junction bases unmatched: 2. This CDR3 spans 14 amino acids. The V gene's germline CDR1 is KGHSH and CDR2 LQKENI. The CDR3: CASSPRQGNTEAFF. Written as DNA, the CDR3 is TGTGCCAGCTCACCGCGACAGGGGAACACTGAAGCTTTCTTT.

As to this clone: Other DNA sequences from this sample encode an identical CDR3 as well. CDR3 nucleotide sequence: TGCGCCAGCAGCTTAGGACAGGACTATGGCTACACCTTC. Protein product: CASSLGQDYGYTF. The chain uses TRBV5-1 and TRBJ1-2; 7 bases fit TRBD1. Trimming cost V 2 bases and J 3 bases; bases outside gene matches: 1. Germline V gives CDR1 SGHRS, CDR2 YFSETQ. This CDR3 comprises 13 residues.

J is TRBJ2-1 and V is TRBV5-4; D not resolved. Germline CDR1 reads SGHNT; CDR2 reads YYREEE (reference sequence). This CDR3 is built from 15 residues. The V end lost 3 bases, the J end lost 1 base, and 11 bases lay between the germline ends. CDR3 DNA: TGTGCCAGCAGCTCCAGATACGGGTCCTACAATGAGCAGTTCTTC. It translates to CASSSRYGSYNEQFF.

The sample holds many counts of this clone. The J gene is TRBJ1-1, the V gene TRBV4-2; unclear D gene. Germline CDR1 LGHNA, CDR2 YNFKEQ. The CDR3 sequence is 14 residues long. V lost 3 bases, J lost 3 bases, and 11 bases lay in between. The CDR3 DNA reads TGTGCCAGCAGCCAGTCAGGTGCCGACACTGAAGCTTTCTTT. Translation gives CASSQSGADTEAFF.

The V gene is TRBV4-3, the J gene TRBJ1-4; 9 bases map to TRBD1. Unmatched junction bases numbered 10, after V lost 0 bases and J lost 8 bases. The V gene's germline CDR1 is LGHNA and CDR2 YSLEER. The CDR3 is 17 amino acids. The CDR3 loop is CASSQETAGTGLEKLFF. CDR3 bases: TGCGCCAGCAGCCAAGAAACAGCCGGGACAGGGCTGGAAAAACTGTTTTTT.

The chain joins TRBV7-9 to TRBJ1-5, with a tentative D call TRBD1 (5 bases). The ends were cut back, 5 bases at V and 3 bases at J, with 17 bases in the middle. The CDR3 loop spans 16 amino acids. Looked up from germline, CDR1 is SEHNR and CDR2 is FQNEAQ (reference sequence). The CDR3 region has the DNA TGTGCCAGCAGCCTAACTGCGGGACCGCTCAATCAGCCCCAGCATTTT. Translation: CASSLTAGPLNQPQHF.

The chain carries TRBV7-6 and TRBJ1-5, with no clear D. Per germline, CDR1 SGHVS and CDR2 FNYEAQ. The CDR3 runs 13 residues. V was pared by 1 base and J by 5 bases, with 6 bases between. The CDR3 spells CASSLVRDQPQHF. The CDR3 coding sequence is TGTGCCAGCAGCTTAGTACGGGATCAGCCCCAGCATTTT.

Of note for this clone: Other DNA sequences from this sample encode an identical CDR3 as well. V and J are TRBV5-1 and TRBJ2-1, with D possibly matching TRBD2 (5 bases). This CDR3 is built from 16 residues. Germline assignment: CDR1 SGHRS and CDR2 YFSETQ. V was trimmed by 0 bases and J by 0 bases, leaving 10 bases between them. As DNA, the CDR3 is TGCGCCAGCAGCTTGGCCCCGGGGTCCTCCTACAATGAGCAGTTCTTC. Residues: CASSLAPGSSYNEQFF.